This TCR beta chain was sequenced in a study of cytotoxic CD8 clonotypes in ibrutinib-treated CLL. This clone was counted between two and nine times. Its matching antigen is unknown. Produced via immunoSEQ multiplex PCR; TCRdb's table is partial and in-frame only. Of 150,000 to 200,000 clones listed, more than 65% are singletons. The CDR3 runs 14 residues. Germline CDR1 reads LNHDA; CDR2 reads SQIVND (reference sequence). Trimming cost V 7 bases and J 0 bases, with 12 bases left between them. Study-wide results and caveats: Against age-matched healthy donors, baseline clonality ran higher and tracked circulating CD8+ T-cell counts.

The receptor's source is a human donor with chronic lymphocytic leukemia. The specimen was PBMCs, collected after 12 months of ibrutinib treatment. The J gene is TRBJ1-1, the V gene TRBV19; TRBD1 might be the D (5 bases). The CDR3 is CASMGRSMNTEAFF. DNA for the CDR3: TGTGCCAGTATGGGACGGTCCATGAACACTGAAGCTTTCTTT.